The T cell receptor beta chain under discussion was sequenced for a study of identical twins. Deletions cut 5 bases from V and 6 bases from J, with 11 bases between. This CDR3 comprises 13 residues. CDR1 is SGHVS and CDR2 is FQNEAQ in the germline V gene. This clonotype was detected many times. Via MiXCR, TCRdb re-called the 5' RACE reads, giving one row per CDR3 protein. Among about 200,000 distinct CDR3 sequences listed, about a sixth were seen once. These data were also filed under a second study, of T cells expressing NK-cell markers.

The clonotype comes from a young woman in good health. Specimen: CD8+ T cells sorted from blood. This chain links TRBV7-8 with TRBJ2-1; maybe TRBD1 (6 bases). The CDR3 nucleotides are TGTGCCAGCAGCCGTGGGGGCGGCAATGAGCAGTTCTTC. Translating it yields CASSRGGGNEQFF.